The clone carrying this T cell receptor (beta chain) has ten or more counts. The antigen is not known. This entry belongs to a study of T cells in Graves' hyperthyroidism and ophthalmopathy. Regarding the study as a whole: In simple terms, a model built on 13 V-J features told ophthalmopathy apart from stable hyperthyroidism. Blood held most thyroid clonotypes expanded above 0.001 frequency.

The CDR3 runs 14 residues. Trimming removed 1 base at V and 3 bases at J, with 10 bases between. Germline V gene lookup returns CDR1 LNHDA and CDR2 SQIVND (reference sequence). There were TCR beta CDR3 regions amplified from RNA transcripts. Using the HTBI primer set, a first-round RT-PCR was run on the TCR CDR3. TCRdb passed the multiplex PCR reads through MiXCR, listing each CDR3 protein once. The sample holds a few hundred thousand distinct CDR3 sequences, roughly 50% seen once. Clinical symptoms, serum thyroxine and TRAb, thyroid ultrasound and orbital computed tomography together formed the diagnostic basis.

This rearrangement joins TRBV19 to TRBJ2-7; D call uncertain. The receptor was isolated from a woman between 18 and 30 years old with Graves' hyperthyroidism. The source material was peripheral blood or thyroid tissue (not recorded which). The CDR3, as DNA: TGTGCCAGTAGTATAGGTGGGCTCGACTACGAGCAGTACTTC. It specifies CASSIGGLDYEQYF.